The next 21 T cell receptor beta chains were all read from a single sample in a study of T cell clusters in autoimmune cytopenias. TRB was amplified by touch-down multiplex PCR, primer pools A and B combined. From its re-call of the multiplex PCR reads, TCRdb lists each CDR3 protein once, without DNA. With under 3,000 distinct CDR3 sequences in the sample, the ten largest clones hold approximately 37%. Each sample's input was 250 ng genomic DNA, 35,000 to 40,000 genome equivalents. This sample was also put to use in a study of T cell repertoires in aging, cancer and after chemotherapy.

The source material was peripheral blood. The receptors stem from a human donor with an autoimmune cytopenia or autoimmune hepatitis (not recorded which).

The chain carries TRBV20-1 and TRBJ2-3; TCRdb's assignment of TRBD2 cannot be checked, as there is no DNA. This CDR3 spans 16 amino acids. CDR1 is DFQATT, CDR2 SNEGSKA, per germline (reference sequence). This CDR3 reads CSAEAGLAGVTDTQYF.

The CDR3 here is CASHGGSSGEQYF. The rearrangement links TRBV12-3 or TRBV12-4 to TRBJ2-7; without DNA, the TCRdb call of TRBD1 cannot be checked. There are 13 residues in the CDR3.

The V and J genes are TRBV7-2 and TRBJ2-2; the D call from TCRdb, TRBD2, cannot be confirmed without DNA. The CDR3 covers 16 residues. The V gene's germline CDR1 is SGHTA and CDR2 FQGNSA. The CDR3 is CASSPPGGGNTGELFF.

This clonotype counts as medium-sized by frequency. The chain couples TRBV6-6 to TRBJ2-7; TCRdb gives TRBD2 as the D gene, but with no DNA this cannot be confirmed. The CDR3 totals 14 residues. The germline gives CDR1 MNHNY, CDR2 SVGAGI (reference sequence). The CDR3: CASSPAGGLYEQYF.

The chain couples TRBV11-2 to TRBJ2-1. This CDR3 has 13 residues. Germline loops: CDR1 SGHAT, CDR2 FQNNGV. This CDR3 is CASSKGGHNKQFF.

This clonotype is called medium-sized based on its frequency. V is TRBV19 and J is TRBJ1-2; there is no DNA to check the TCRdb D call of TRBD1. The CDR3 extends over 13 amino acids. The germline gives CDR1 LNHDA, CDR2 SQIVND (reference sequence). The CDR3 is CASLRGPNYGYTF.

This clonotype is labeled medium-sized (0.01 to 0.1%) based on frequency. CDR3 sequence: CASSIGGSGYTF. The J gene is TRBJ1-2, the V gene TRBV19; TCRdb outputs TRBD1, but without DNA this stays unchecked. The CDR3 is made up of 12 amino acids. Germline V gene sequence: CDR1 LNHDA, CDR2 SQIVND (reference sequence). The full variable domain, with the rest looked up from reference TRBV19 and TRBJ1-2, is DGGITQSPKYLFRKEGQNVTLSCEQNLNHDAMYWYRQDPGQGLRLIYYSQIVNDFQKGDIAEGYSVSREKKESFPLTVTSAQKNPTAFYLCASSIGGSGYTFGSGTRLTVV.

V and J are TRBV6-6 and TRBJ1-1; no DNA is available, so the TRBD1 call from TCRdb remains unchecked. Germline CDR1 reads MNHNY; CDR2 reads SVGAGI (reference sequence). The CDR3 is made up of 18 amino acids. The CDR3 reads CASSYPSGGRTLNTEAFF.

This chain joins TRBV5-1 and TRBJ2-2. Germline CDR1 and CDR2: SGHRS and YFSETQ. The CDR3 consists of 13 residues. CDR3: CASSDGPTGELFF. Filled out from reference TRBV5-1 and TRBJ2-2, the complete variable domain reads KAGVTQTPRYLIKTRGQQVTLSCSPISGHRSVSWYQQTPGQGLQFLFEYFSETQRNKGNFPGRFSGRQFSNSRSEMNVSTLELGDSALYLCASSDGPTGELFFGEGSRLTVL.

The rearrangement links TRBV6-6 to TRBJ1-1. CDR1 is MNHNY and CDR2 is SVGAGI in the germline V gene (reference sequence). The CDR3 is 11 residues long. The chain's CDR3 is CASSYDTEAFF.

The chain combines TRBV6-5 with TRBJ1-6; TCRdb lists TRBD1, though no DNA is available to test this call. Germline CDR1 reads MNHEY; CDR2 reads SVGAGI. This CDR3 has 17 amino acids. This CDR3 reads CASSVRDRSSYNSPLHF.

This clonotype registers medium-sized by frequency. The gene calls are TRBV19 and TRBJ1-2; there is no DNA to check the TCRdb D call of TRBD1. The CDR3 spans 14 residues. Germline V gene data show CDR1 as LNHDA and CDR2 as SQIVND (reference sequence). The chain's CDR3 is CASGYRGRNYGYTF.

This clonotype is labeled medium-sized (0.01 to 0.1%) based on frequency. The V and J genes are TRBV19 and TRBJ2-2. CDR3 length: 13 residues. The germline V gene has CDR1 LNHDA and CDR2 SQIVND (reference sequence). CDR3 residues: CASSIVYTGELFF.

The rearrangement joins TRBV6-2 or TRBV6-3 to TRBJ1-1. The CDR3 contains 13 residues. The germline V gene encodes CDR1 MNHEY and CDR2 SVGEGT. CDR3 loop: CASSYSGLPEAFF.

This clonotype is classed as medium-sized by frequency. The CDR3: CASSLGGSYGYTF. The chain combines TRBV5-4 with TRBJ1-2. Germline assignment: CDR1 SGHNT and CDR2 YYREEE (reference sequence). The CDR3 contains 13 residues.

This clonotype is labeled medium-sized (0.01 to 0.1%) based on frequency. Here the CDR3 reads CSGLGADGELFF. The V and J genes are TRBV29-1 and TRBJ2-2; no DNA is available, so the TRBD1 call from TCRdb remains unchecked. Germline V lookup: CDR1 SQVTM, CDR2 ANQGSEA. CDR3 length: 12 residues.

The chain links TRBV6-5 to TRBJ1-2; the TCRdb D gene call, TRBD1, has no DNA to confirm it. The CDR3 has 15 residues. CDR1 and CDR2 from the germline V gene are MNHEY and SVGAGI. CDR3 region: CASSAQGGPSYGYTF.

The chain carries TRBV12-3 or TRBV12-4 and TRBJ1-5. CDR3 length: 15 amino acids. The CDR3 loop is CASSLGQGRSQPQHF.

This sequence joins TRBV10-3 and TRBJ2-7. This CDR3 spans 12 amino acids. Germline V lookup: CDR1 ENHRY, CDR2 SYGVKD. Here the CDR3 reads CAISETPSEQYF.

The chain carries TRBV18 and TRBJ2-5; TCRdb names TRBD1, which stays unverified in the absence of DNA. The CDR3 extends over 17 amino acids. The germline V gene encodes CDR1 KGHSH and CDR2 LQKENI. CDR3 in amino acids: CASSPSAAIVGPETQYF.

This clonotype is identified as medium-sized (0.01 to 0.1%) from frequency. This chain joins TRBV27 and TRBJ2-1; the TRBD2 assignment by TCRdb is unverifiable without DNA. Germline CDR1 and CDR2: MNHEY and SMNVEV (reference sequence). The CDR3 is made up of 14 amino acids. CDR3 in amino acids: CASRIAGVFNEQFF.